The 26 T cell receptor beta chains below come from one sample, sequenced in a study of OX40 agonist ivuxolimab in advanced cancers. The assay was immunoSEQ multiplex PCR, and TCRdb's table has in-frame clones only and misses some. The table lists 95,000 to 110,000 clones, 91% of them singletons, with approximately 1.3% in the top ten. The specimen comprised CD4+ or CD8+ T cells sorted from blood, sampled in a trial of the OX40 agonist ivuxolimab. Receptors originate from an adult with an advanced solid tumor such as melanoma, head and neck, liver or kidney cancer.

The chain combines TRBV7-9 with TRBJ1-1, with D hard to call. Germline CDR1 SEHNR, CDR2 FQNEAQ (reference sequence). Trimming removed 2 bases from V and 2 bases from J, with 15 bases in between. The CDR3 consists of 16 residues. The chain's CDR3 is CASSLRYSNENTEAFF. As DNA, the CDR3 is TGTGCCAGCAGCTTAAGGTACAGCAATGAAAACACTGAAGCTTTCTTT.

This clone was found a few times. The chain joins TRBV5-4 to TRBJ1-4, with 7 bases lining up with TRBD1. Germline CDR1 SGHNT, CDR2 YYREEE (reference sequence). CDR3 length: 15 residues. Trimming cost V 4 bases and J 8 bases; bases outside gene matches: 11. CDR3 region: CASSADRVQGEKLFF. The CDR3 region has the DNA TGTGCCAGCAGCGCAGACAGGGTGCAGGGGGAAAAACTGTTTTTT.

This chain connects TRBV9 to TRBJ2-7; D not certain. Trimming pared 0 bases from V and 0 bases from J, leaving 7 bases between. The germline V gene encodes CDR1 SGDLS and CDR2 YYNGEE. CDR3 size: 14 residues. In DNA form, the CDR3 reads TGTGCCAGCAGCGTAGGGGATCCCTCCTACGAGCAGTACTTC. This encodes CASSVGDPSYEQYF.

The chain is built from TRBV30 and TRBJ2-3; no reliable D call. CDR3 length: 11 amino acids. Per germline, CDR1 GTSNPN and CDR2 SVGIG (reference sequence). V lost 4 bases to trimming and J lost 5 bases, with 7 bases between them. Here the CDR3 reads CAWTLEDTQYF. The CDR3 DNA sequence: TGTGCCTGGACCCTAGAAGATACGCAGTATTTT.

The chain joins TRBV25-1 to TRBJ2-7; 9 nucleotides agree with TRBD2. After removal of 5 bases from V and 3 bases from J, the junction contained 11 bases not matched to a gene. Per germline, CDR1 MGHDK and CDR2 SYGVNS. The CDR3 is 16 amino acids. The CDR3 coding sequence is TGTGCCAGCAGTCCCCGTCGGGCTAGCGGGAACTACGAGCAGTACTTC. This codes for CASSPRRASGNYEQYF.

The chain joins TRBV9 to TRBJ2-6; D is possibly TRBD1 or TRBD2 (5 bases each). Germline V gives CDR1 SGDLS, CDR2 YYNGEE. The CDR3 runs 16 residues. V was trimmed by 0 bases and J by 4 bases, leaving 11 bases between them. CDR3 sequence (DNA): TGTGCCAGCAGCGTAGTTGAGGGGACCGGGGCCAACGTCCTGACTTTC. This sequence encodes CASSVVEGTGANVLTF.

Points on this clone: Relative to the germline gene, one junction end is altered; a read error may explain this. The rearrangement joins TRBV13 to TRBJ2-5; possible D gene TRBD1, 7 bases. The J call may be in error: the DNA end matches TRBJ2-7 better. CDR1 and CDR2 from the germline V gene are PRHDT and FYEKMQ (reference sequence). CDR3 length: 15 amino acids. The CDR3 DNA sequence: TGTGCCAGCAGCCTAGGCGGGACAGACCACTACGAGCAGTACTTC. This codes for CASSLGGTDHYEQYF.

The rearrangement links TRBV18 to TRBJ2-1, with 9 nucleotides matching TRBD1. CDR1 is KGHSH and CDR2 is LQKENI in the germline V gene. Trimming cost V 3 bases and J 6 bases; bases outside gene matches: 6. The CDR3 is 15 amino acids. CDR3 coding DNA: TGTGCCAGCTCACCCCCCTCGACAGGGGGCAATGAGCAGTTCTTC. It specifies CASSPPSTGGNEQFF. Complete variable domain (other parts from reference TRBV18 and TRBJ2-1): NAGVMQNPRHLVRRRGQEARLRCSPMKGHSHVYWYRQLPEEGLKFMVYLQKENIIDESGMPKERFSAEFPKEGPSILRIQQVVRGDSAAYFCASSPPSTGGNEQFFGPGTRLTVL.

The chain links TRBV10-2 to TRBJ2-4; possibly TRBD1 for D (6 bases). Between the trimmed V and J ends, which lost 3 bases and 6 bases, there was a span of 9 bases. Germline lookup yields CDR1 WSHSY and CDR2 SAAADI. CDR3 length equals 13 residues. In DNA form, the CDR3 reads TGCGCCAGCAGTGAAGGGGGTGGAAACATTCAGTACTTC. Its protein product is CASSEGGGNIQYF.

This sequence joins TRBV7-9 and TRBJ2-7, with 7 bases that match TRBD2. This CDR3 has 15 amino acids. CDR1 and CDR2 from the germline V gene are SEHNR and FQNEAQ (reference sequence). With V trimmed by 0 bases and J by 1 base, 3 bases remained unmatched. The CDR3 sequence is CASSLAGGVSYEQYF. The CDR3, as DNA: TGTGCCAGCAGCTTAGCGGGAGGGGTTTCCTACGAGCAGTACTTC.

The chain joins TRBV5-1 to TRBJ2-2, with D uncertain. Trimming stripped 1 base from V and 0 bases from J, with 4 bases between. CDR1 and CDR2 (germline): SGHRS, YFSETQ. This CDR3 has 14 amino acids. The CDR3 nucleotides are TGCGCCAGCAGCTTGTTGACGAACACCGGGGAGCTGTTTTTT. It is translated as CASSLLTNTGELFF.

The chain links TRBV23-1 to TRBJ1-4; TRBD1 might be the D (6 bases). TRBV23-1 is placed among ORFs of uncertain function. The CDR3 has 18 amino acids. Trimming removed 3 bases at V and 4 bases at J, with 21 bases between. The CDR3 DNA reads TGCGCCAGCAGTCATCCCACAGGGCTCACGACCTATAATGAAAAACTGTTTTTT. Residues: CASSHPTGLTTYNEKLFF.

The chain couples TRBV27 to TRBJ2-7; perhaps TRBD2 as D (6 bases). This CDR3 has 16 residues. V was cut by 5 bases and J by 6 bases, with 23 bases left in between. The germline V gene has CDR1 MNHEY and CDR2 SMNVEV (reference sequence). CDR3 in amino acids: CASSPYREPAPGEQYF. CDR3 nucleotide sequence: TGTGCCAGCAGTCCTTACCGGGAGCCTGCTCCTGGCGAGCAGTACTTC.

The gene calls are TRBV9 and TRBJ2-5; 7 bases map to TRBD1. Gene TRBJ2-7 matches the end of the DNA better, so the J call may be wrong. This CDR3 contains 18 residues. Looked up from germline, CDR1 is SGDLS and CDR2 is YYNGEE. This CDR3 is CASSVAGTELKWSYEQYF. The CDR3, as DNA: TGTGCCAGCAGCGTAGCCGGGACAGAGCTGAAGTGGTCCTACGAGCAGTACTTC.

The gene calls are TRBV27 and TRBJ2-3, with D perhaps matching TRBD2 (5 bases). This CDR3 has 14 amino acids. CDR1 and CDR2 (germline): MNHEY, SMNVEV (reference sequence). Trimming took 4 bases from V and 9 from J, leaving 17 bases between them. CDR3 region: CASSSRTGLRTQYF. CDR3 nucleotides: TGTGCCAGCAGTTCCCGGACTGGATTAAGGACGCAGTATTTT.

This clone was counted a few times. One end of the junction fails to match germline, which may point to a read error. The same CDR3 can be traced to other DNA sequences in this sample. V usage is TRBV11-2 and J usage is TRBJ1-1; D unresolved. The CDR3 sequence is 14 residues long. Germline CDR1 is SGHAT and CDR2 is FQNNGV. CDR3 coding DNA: TGTGCCAGCAGCCTAGAGAGTGGGAACACTGAAGCTTTCTTT. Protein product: CASSLESGNTEAFF.

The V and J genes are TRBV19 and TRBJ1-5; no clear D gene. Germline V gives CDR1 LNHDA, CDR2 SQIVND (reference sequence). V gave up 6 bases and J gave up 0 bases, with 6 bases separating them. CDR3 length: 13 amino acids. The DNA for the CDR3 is TGTGCCAGTAGAGAGTATAGCAATCAGCCCCAGCATTTT. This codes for CASREYSNQPQHF. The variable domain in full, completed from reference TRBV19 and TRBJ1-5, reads DGGITQSPKYLFRKEGQNVTLSCEQNLNHDAMYWYRQDPGQGLRLIYYSQIVNDFQKGDIAEGYSVSREKKESFPLTVTSAQKNPTAFYLCASREYSNQPQHFGDGTRLSIL.

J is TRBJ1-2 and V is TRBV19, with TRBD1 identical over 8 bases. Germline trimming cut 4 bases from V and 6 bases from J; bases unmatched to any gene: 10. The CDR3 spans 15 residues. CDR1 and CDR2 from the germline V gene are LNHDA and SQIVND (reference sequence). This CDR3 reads CASSTDGQGRDGYTF. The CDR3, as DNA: TGTGCCAGTAGTACCGACGGACAGGGAAGAGATGGCTACACCTTC.

This CDR3 reads CASSLCPRDRANYCSYNEQFF. In DNA, the CDR3 is TGTGCCAGCAGTTTATGCCCCCGGGACAGGGCAAATTACTGCTCCTACAATGAGCAGTTCTTC. The J gene is TRBJ2-1, the V gene TRBV28; 9 bases are a match to TRBD1. The V gene's germline CDR1 is MDHEN and CDR2 SYDVKM. The CDR3 length is 21 residues. With 0 bases clipped from V and 0 bases from J, the junction kept 15 bases outside the gene matches.

The CDR3 sequence: CASSLRLAGYNEQFF. DNA of the CDR3: TGTGCCAGCTCCCTTCGACTAGCGGGCTACAATGAGCAGTTCTTC. The J gene is TRBJ2-1, the V gene TRBV9, with 10 bases that match TRBD2. J was trimmed by 3 bases and V by 7 bases; bases with no gene match: 7. CDR3 length: 15 amino acids. CDR1 and CDR2 from the germline V gene are SGDLS and YYNGEE.

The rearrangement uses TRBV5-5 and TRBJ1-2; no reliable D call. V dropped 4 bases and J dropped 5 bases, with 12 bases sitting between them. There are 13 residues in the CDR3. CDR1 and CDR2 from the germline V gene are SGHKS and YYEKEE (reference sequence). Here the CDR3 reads CASSPDEKYGYTF. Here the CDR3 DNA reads TGTGCCAGCAGCCCGGACGAGAAGTATGGCTACACCTTC.

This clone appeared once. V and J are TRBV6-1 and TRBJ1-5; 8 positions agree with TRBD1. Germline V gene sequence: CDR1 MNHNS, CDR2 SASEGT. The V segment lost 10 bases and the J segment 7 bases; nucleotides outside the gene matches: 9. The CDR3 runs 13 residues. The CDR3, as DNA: TGTGCCATCGAACAAGACAGGGGACAGCCCCAGCATTTT. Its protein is CAIEQDRGQPQHF.

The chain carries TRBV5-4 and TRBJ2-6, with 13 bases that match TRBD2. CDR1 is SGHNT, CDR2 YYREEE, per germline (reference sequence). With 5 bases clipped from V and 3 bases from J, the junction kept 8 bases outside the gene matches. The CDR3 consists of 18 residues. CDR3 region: CASRGGLAGTGGANVLTF. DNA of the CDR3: TGTGCCAGCAGGGGGGGACTAGCGGGGACAGGTGGGGCCAACGTCCTGACTTTC.

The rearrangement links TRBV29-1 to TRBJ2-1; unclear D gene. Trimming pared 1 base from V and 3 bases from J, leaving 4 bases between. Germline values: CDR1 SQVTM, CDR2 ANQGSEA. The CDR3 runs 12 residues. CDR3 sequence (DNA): TGCAGCGTTGAAGCAGTCTACAATGAGCAGTTCTTC. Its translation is CSVEAVYNEQFF.

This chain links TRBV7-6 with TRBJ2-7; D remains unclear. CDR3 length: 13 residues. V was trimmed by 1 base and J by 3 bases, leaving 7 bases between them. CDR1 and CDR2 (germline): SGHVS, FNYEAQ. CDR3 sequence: CASSLGANYEQYF. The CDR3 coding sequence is TGTGCCAGCAGCTTAGGGGCGAACTACGAGCAGTACTTC. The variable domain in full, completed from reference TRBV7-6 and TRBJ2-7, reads GAGVSQSPRYKVTKRGQDVALRCDPISGHVSLYWYRQALGQGPEFLTYFNYEAQQDKSGLPNDRFSAERPEGSISTLTIQRTEQRDSAMYRCASSLGANYEQYFGPGTRLTVT.

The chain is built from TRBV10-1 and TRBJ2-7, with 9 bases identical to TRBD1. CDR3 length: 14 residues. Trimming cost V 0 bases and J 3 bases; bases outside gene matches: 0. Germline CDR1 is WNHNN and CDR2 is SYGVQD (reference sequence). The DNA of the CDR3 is TGCGCCAGCAGTGAGTCGGGACAGGGCTACGAGCAGTACTTC. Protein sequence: CASSESGQGYEQYF.